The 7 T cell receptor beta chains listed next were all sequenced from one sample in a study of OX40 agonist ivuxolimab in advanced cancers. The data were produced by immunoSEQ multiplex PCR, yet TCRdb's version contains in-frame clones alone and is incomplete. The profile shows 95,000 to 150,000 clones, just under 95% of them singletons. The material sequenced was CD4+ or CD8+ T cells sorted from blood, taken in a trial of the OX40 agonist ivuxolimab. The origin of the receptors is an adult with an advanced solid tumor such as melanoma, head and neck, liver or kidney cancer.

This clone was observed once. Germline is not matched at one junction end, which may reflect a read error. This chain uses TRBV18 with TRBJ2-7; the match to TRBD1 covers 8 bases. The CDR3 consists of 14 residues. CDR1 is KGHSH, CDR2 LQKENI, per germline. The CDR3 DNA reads TGTGCCAGCTCGCCACAGGGGGTCCCCTACGAGCAGTACTTC. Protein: CASSPQGVPYEQYF.

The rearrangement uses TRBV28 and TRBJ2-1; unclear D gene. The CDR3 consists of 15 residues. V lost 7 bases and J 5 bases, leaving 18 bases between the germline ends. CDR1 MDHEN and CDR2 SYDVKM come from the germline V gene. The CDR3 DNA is TGTGCCAGCACCCGCTTGATTGGGTCCCACAATGAGCAGTTCTTC. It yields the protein CASTRLIGSHNEQFF.

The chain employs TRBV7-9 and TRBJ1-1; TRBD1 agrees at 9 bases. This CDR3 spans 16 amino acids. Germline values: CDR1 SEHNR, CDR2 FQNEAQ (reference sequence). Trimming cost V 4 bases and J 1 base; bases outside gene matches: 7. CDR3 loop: CASSSLGQGGNTEAFF. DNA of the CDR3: TGTGCCAGCAGCTCGTTGGGACAGGGCGGGAACACTGAAGCTTTCTTT.

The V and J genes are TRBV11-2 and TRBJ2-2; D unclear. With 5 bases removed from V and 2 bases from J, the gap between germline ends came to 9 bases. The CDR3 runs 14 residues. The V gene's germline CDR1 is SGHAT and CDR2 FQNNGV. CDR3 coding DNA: TGTGCCAGCAGCCCAACCTTTAACACCGGGGAGCTGTTTTTT. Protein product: CASSPTFNTGELFF.

DNA for the CDR3: TGTGCCAGCAGCTTGTTATCCGCCAAAAACATTCAGTACTTC. Amino acid sequence: CASSLLSAKNIQYF. V is TRBV5-6 and J is TRBJ2-4, with D unclear. Deletions cut 1 base from V and 1 base from J, with 6 bases between. This CDR3 has 14 amino acids. Germline assignment: CDR1 SGHDT and CDR2 YYEEEE.

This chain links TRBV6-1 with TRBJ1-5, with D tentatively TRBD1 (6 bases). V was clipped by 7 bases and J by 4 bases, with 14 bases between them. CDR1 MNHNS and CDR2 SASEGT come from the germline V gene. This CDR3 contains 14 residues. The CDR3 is CASMRGAGNQPQHF. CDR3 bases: TGTGCCAGCATGAGGGGGGCCGGGAATCAGCCCCAGCATTTT.

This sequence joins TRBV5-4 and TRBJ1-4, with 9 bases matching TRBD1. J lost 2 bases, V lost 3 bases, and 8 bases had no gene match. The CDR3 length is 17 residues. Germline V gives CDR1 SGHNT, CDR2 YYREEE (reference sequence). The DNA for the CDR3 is TGTGCCAGCAGCTCAAAGGGACAGGGACCGACTAATGAAAAACTGTTTTTT. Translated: CASSSKGQGPTNEKLFF.